Given below is one T cell receptor beta chain in context. Its antigen remains undetermined. Per-base quality was not reported, and no clone a single base away is much larger than it. This specimen comes from a study of brain T cells in children with intractable seizures (dated by TCRdb to the early 2020s). Turning to the overall study: As a first screen for immune gene transcripts, resected brain tissue from some 50 pediatric epilepsy surgery cases was run on a NanoString immunology panel. Among the approximately 12 selected surgery cases, pre-surgery blood was additionally sequenced for eight, leaving four cases with brain tissue only.

The time point label, as the study defines it: blood from clinic visit 5 months post-surgery; TSC patient then seizure free. Surgery cases with the highest brain T cell transcript signatures were selected for TCR beta chain sequencing of brain tissue and, where available, blood. Patients had been treated with at least one anti-epileptic drug before surgery. TCR-sequenced patients were children with drug-resistant epilepsy due to tuberous sclerosis complex, focal cortical dysplasia, Rasmussen encephalitis or hemimegalencephaly. Bulk genomic DNA was isolated from unsorted brain tissue and whole blood using the Monarch genomic DNA purification kit. The investigation overall reported the following: Viral specificity was inferred solely from CDR3 sequence similarity, and the HCMV serostatus of the patients was not known. Sequencing depth differed between pre- and post-surgery blood, so clones missing from the pre-surgery sample may reflect undersampling.

The immunoSEQ assay was used to generate TCR beta chain sequences from genomic DNA. The paper's data handling went like this. CDR3 sequences that did not begin with the conserved framework cysteine at position 104 were removed manually. Clonality was calculated as one minus the normalized Shannon's Diversity Index, with values ranging from 0 (maximal diversity) to 1 (oligoclonal). Differences in the frequency of the same CDR3 between samples, such as brain versus blood, were assessed with chi-squared comparison-of-proportions tests. Public clonotypes were found by searching immuneACCESS, and the VDJdb browser was used to assess similarity to known antiviral clonotypes. TCRdb mirrors the immuneACCESS table, restricted to in-frame sequences. Some clones are absent from its copies; in checked studies, under half trace to an unresolved V gene, and the reason for the others is unknown. V, J and clone size reflect that table, while D and trimming were determined from the DNA. The sample profile shows hundreds of thousands of clones; more than 85% of them were found once. Roughly 5.7% of the sample is in the top ten clones.

Compared with germline, V lacks 3 bases and J lacks 7 bases; bases without a gene match: 6. Counted from cysteine to phenylalanine, this CDR3 has 16 amino acids. This entry keeps only the CDR3 DNA: 48 bases, framed from base 1. As encoded in the germline V gene, CDR1 is SGHTA while CDR2 is FQGNSA. The sequenced sample was peripheral blood, obtained 5 to 6 months after surgery. The TCR sequence derives from a boy under two years old with tuberous sclerosis and intractable seizures. The chain was built from TRBV7-2 and TRBJ2-2; 12 of the junction bases match TRBD2. In nucleotides, the sequence is TGTGCCAGCAGCTTTCTGACTAGCGGGGGTGTCGGGGAGCTGTTTTTT. This codes for CASSFLTSGGVGELFF.